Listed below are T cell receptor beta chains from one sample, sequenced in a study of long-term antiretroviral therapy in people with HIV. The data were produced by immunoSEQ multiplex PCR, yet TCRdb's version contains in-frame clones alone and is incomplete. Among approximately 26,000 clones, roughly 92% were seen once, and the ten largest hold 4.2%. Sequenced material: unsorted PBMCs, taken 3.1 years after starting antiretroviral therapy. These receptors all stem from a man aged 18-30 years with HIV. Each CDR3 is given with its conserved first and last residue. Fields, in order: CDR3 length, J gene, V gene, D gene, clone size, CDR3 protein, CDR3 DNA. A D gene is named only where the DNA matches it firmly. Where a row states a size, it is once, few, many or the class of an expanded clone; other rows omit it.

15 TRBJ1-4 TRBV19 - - CASSIPQGPDEKLFF TGTGCCAGTAGCATACCCCAGGGACCGGATGAAAAACTGTTTTTT
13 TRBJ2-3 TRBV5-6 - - CASSSGSVDTQYF TGTGCCAGCAGCTCAGGGTCGGTAGATACGCAGTATTTT
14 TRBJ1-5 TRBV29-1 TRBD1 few CSVSHRGSNQPQHF TGCAGCGTCTCCCACAGGGGGTCAAATCAGCCCCAGCATTTT
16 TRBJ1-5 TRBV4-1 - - CASSQVHRGLNQPQHF TGCGCCAGCAGCCAAGTTCATCGGGGGTTAAATCAGCCCCAGCATTTT
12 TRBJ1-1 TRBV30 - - CAWNNRESEAFF TGTGCCTGGAACAACAGGGAATCTGAAGCTTTCTTT
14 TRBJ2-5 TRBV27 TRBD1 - CASSADRDQETQYF TGTGCCAGCAGTGCCGACAGGGACCAAGAGACCCAGTACTTC
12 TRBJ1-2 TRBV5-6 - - CASSPGGEGYTF TGTGCCAGCAGCCCCGGGGGAGAGGGCTACACCTTC
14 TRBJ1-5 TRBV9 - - CASSVDRAGQPQHF TGTGCCAGCAGCGTAGACAGGGCTGGTCAGCCCCAGCATTTT
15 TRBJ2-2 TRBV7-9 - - CASSWVAANTGELFF TGTGCCAGCTCTTGGGTGGCAGCGAACACCGGGGAGCTGTTTTTT
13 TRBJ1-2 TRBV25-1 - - CASSDREANGYTF TGTGCCAGCAGTGACAGGGAAGCGAATGGCTACACCTTC
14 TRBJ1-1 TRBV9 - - CASSVGHSDTEAFF TGTGCCAGCAGCGTGGGACACTCAGACACTGAAGCTTTCTTT
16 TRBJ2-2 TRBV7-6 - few CASSRGAATGAGELFF TGTGCCAGCAGCCGGGGAGCTGCCACGGGGGCCGGGGAGCTGTTTTTT
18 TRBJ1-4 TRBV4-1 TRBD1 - CASSQQPPGTDINEKLFF TGCGCCAGCAGCCAACAACCCCCGGGGACAGACATTAATGAAAAACTGTTTTTT
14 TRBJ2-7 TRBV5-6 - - CASSLGTSDYEQYF TGTGCCAGCAGCTTGGGCACCTCCGACTACGAGCAGTACTTC
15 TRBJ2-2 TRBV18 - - CASSPGTPNTGELFF TGTGCCAGCTCACCGGGGACACCGAACACCGGGGAGCTGTTTTTT
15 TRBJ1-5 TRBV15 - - CATAPHRVGDQPQHF TGTGCCACCGCCCCCCACAGGGTAGGGGATCAGCCCCAGCATTTT
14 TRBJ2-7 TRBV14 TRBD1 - CASSHGTGSYEQYF TGTGCCAGCAGCCATGGGACAGGCTCCTACGAGCAGTACTTC
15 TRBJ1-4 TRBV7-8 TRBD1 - CASSWGTGELEKLFF TGTGCCAGCAGTTGGGGGACAGGGGAGTTAGAAAAACTGTTTTTT
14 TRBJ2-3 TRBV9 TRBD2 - CASSETSGPDTQYF TGTGCCAGCAGCGAGACTAGCGGGCCAGATACGCAGTATTTT
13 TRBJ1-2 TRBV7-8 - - CASSSTGPYGYTF TGTGCCAGCAGCTCGACAGGACCCTATGGCTACACCTTC
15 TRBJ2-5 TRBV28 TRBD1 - CASSLWADREETQYF TGTGCCAGCAGTTTATGGGCGGACAGGGAAGAGACCCAGTACTTC
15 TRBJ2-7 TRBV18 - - CASSPPVSNSYEQYF TGTGCCAGCTCACCACCGGTTTCTAACTCCTACGAGCAGTACTTC
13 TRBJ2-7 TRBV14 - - CASSQDKGYEQYF TGTGCCAGCAGCCAAGATAAGGGGTACGAGCAGTACTTC
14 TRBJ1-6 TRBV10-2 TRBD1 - CASTEGQITSPLHF TGCGCCAGCACCGAGGGACAGATTACTTCACCCCTCCACTTT
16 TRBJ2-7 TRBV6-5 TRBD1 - CASSYARGTGGYEQYF TGTGCCAGCAGTTACGCCCGTGGGACAGGGGGCTACGAGCAGTACTTC
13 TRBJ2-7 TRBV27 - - CASSSPLYNEQYF TGTGCCAGCAGTTCTCCTCTCTATAACGAGCAGTACTTC